The present T cell receptor (beta chain) was sequenced within a study of blood T cell repertoires in COVID-19. Study-wide context: COVID-19 samples collected from the United States, Italy and Spain covered acute and convalescent phases. PBMCs, B-cell-depleted T cells, or T cells provided the cDNA or gDNA that made up the material.

Per the original methods: Counts of nucleated cells, estimated from reference gene primer amplification, were obtained. Profiling relied on immunoSEQ multiplex PCR, and the TCRdb table lists in-frame clones only, not all of them. Clonal size and the V and J genes are those of that table, whereas D and trimming came from the DNA. The table shows approximately 100,000 clones, with more than 80% occurring only once. Trimming at V came to 1 base and at J to 2 bases, leaving 4 bases not matched to a gene. The germline V gene encodes CDR1 LGHNA and CDR2 YSLEER. There are 16 residues in the CDR3. The sequence came from a human donor in a cohort sampled during active COVID-19. The V call is TRBV4-3, the J call TRBJ2-3; 9 nucleotides align to TRBD2. Sequences were obtained from peripheral blood. The CDR3 is CASSQASGGTTDTQYF. In DNA, the CDR3 is TGCGCCAGCAGCCAAGCGAGCGGGGGGACCACAGATACGCAGTATTTT.